This TCR beta chain was captured by sequencing in a study of blood T cell repertoires in COVID-19. Clones were read by immunoSEQ multiplex PCR, and TCRdb kept only the in-frame ones, dropping some. Of about 140,000 clones detected, 81% appear once; the ten largest clones hold around 8.4%. CDR3 length equals 11 residues. Sequences were obtained from peripheral blood. The clonotype was recovered from a human donor in a cohort sampled during active COVID-19. The genes are TRBV21-1 and TRBJ1-2. TRBV21-1 is an annotated pseudogene. The DNA of the CDR3 is TGTGCCAGCAGCCCCTTCGGTAGCTACACCTTC. Residues: CASSPFGSYTF.